This T cell receptor (beta chain) was sequenced in a study of blood T cell repertoires in COVID-19. In the study overall: Samples taken during acute and convalescent COVID-19 were collected in the United States, Italy and Spain. PBMCs, B-cell-depleted T cells, or T cells were the source of the cDNA or gDNA that made up the material.

V was cut by 1 base and J by 5 bases, with 6 bases left in between. The CDR3 sequence is 12 residues long. The germline gives CDR1 GTSNPN, CDR2 SVGIG (reference sequence). In the study's own analysis: Amplification from reference gene primers served as the basis for estimated nucleated cell counts. TCRdb keeps only in-frame clones here, not all; method: immunoSEQ multiplex PCR. For V, J and clone size, that table is used; D and trimming come from the DNA. The profile covers 150,000 to 200,000 clones, with roughly nine tenths appearing a single time and 20% to 25% taken by the ten largest. What was sequenced was peripheral blood. The V call is TRBV30, the J call TRBJ2-1; D call uncertain. This receptor was obtained from a man aged 55 to 70 with active or convalescent COVID-19. For the CDR3, the DNA is TGTGCCTGGAGTGGAGCTCACAATGAGCAGTTCTTC. Translated: CAWSGAHNEQFF.